The next 30 T cell receptor beta chains were all read from a single sample in a study of graft-versus-host responses after intestinal transplantation. No antigens are known for them. TCRdb's copy holds only in-frame clones and misses some; the assay was immunoSEQ multiplex PCR. The table lists tens of thousands of clones, 85% to 95% of them singletons. Sample: unstimulated CD4+ T cells sorted from spleen or lymph node cells, taken before transplant. These receptors were collected from a human donor who was the organ donor for an intestinal transplant.

The V and J genes are TRBV6-6 and TRBJ2-7; 7 nucleotides align to TRBD1. Germline CDR1 MNHNY, CDR2 SVGAGI (reference sequence). J was trimmed by 0 bases and V by 6 bases; bases with no gene match: 5. The CDR3 has 14 amino acids. The CDR3 sequence is CASRVRDSSYEQYF. The CDR3 DNA reads TGTGCCAGCAGGGTCCGGGACAGCTCCTACGAGCAGTACTTC.

The V gene is TRBV7-2, the J gene TRBJ1-4; weak D call: TRBD1 (6 bases). With 5 bases removed from V and 5 bases from J, the gap between germline ends came to 15 bases. Per the germline V gene, CDR1 is SGHTA and CDR2 is FQGNSA. The CDR3 sequence is 15 residues long. CDR3 nucleotides: TGTGCCAGCAGCGGGCAGACAGGTTCCAATGAAAAACTGTTTTTT. Translated, it gives CASSGQTGSNEKLFF.

J is TRBJ1-5 and V is TRBV19, with D perhaps matching TRBD1 (5 bases). The CDR3 totals 14 residues. Germline V gene lookup returns CDR1 LNHDA and CDR2 SQIVND (reference sequence). V was cut by 7 bases and J by 2 bases, with 12 bases left in between. CDR3 in DNA: TGTGCCAGTACGGGGCAGGGAGGCAATCAGCCCCAGCATTTT. This gives the protein CASTGQGGNQPQHF.

CDR3 nucleotide sequence: TGTGCCAGCAGCTTGGTCGCCGGGGAGCTGTTTTTT. The encoded protein is CASSLVAGELFF. This chain uses TRBV5-4 with TRBJ2-2; D is ambiguous. The CDR3 totals 12 residues. V shed 0 bases and J shed 6 bases, with 3 bases lying between them. CDR1 is SGHNT and CDR2 is YYREEE in the germline V gene (reference sequence).

This sequence joins TRBV7-2 and TRBJ1-2; TRBD1 matches 9 bases. V was clipped by 1 base and J by 5 bases; unmatched bases: 5. From germline, CDR1 is SGHTA and CDR2 FQGNSA. CDR3 length equals 15 residues. The CDR3 loop reads CASSLDKGTGYGYTF. CDR3 coding DNA: TGTGCCAGCAGCTTAGACAAAGGGACAGGGTATGGCTACACCTTC.

The chain is built from TRBV5-1 and TRBJ2-7; 9 bases align to TRBD1. CDR3 length: 12 amino acids. The junction had 2 bases not matched to a gene; V was cut back by 4 bases and J by 6 bases. Germline V gene data show CDR1 as SGHRS and CDR2 as YFSETQ. CDR3 residues: CASSRGQGEQYF. The CDR3 nucleotides read TGCGCCAGCAGCAGGGGACAGGGCGAGCAGTACTTC. The variable domain in full, completed from reference TRBV5-1 and TRBJ2-7, reads KAGVTQTPRYLIKTRGQQVTLSCSPISGHRSVSWYQQTPGQGLQFLFEYFSETQRNKGNFPGRFSGRQFSNSRSEMNVSTLELGDSALYLCASSRGQGEQYFGPGTRLTVT.

The V gene is TRBV11-2, the J gene TRBJ2-5, with no clear D. V was pared by 4 bases and J by 0 bases, with 6 bases between. The CDR3 contains 13 residues. CDR1 is SGHAT, CDR2 FQNNGV, per germline. This CDR3 is CASSSQYQETQYF. CDR3 nucleotide sequence: TGTGCCAGCAGCTCTCAGTACCAAGAGACCCAGTACTTC. The full variable domain, in which reference TRBV11-2 and TRBJ2-5 provide the parts outside the CDR3, is EAGVAQSPRYKIIEKRQSVAFWCNPISGHATLYWYQQILGQGPKLLIQFQNNGVVDDSQLPKDRFSAERLKGVDSTLKIQPAKLEDSAVYLCASSSQYQETQYFGPGTRLLVL.

The chain is built from TRBV10-3 and TRBJ1-1; D not resolved. The germline gives CDR1 ENHRY, CDR2 SYGVKD. This CDR3 is built from 14 residues. Trimming shortened V by 2 bases and J by 4 bases, and 11 bases separated the two germline ends. This CDR3 is CAISERGEGTEAFF. The CDR3 coding sequence is TGTGCCATCAGTGAGCGGGGAGAGGGCACTGAAGCTTTCTTT.

V is TRBV4-3 and J is TRBJ1-6, with 7 nucleotides matching TRBD1. CDR1 and CDR2 from the germline V gene are LGHNA and YSLEER. CDR3 size: 15 residues. V lost 4 bases, J lost 7 bases, and 7 bases stayed unmatched. The DNA for the CDR3 is TGCGCCAGCAGCCCCCCCGACAGGGTAAATTCACCCCTCCACTTT. The encoded protein is CASSPPDRVNSPLHF.

The chain couples TRBV28 to TRBJ2-5, with D perhaps assigned TRBD1 or TRBD2 (7 bases each). Trimming removed 5 bases at V and 6 bases at J, with 25 bases between. CDR1 and CDR2 (germline): MDHEN, SYDVKM. The CDR3 has 17 residues. CDR3 in amino acids: CASSTPGGAPGGKTQYF. CDR3 bases: TGTGCCAGCAGTACCCCAGGGGGGGCCCCGGGTGGTAAGACCCAGTACTTC.

This sequence joins TRBV21-1 and TRBJ1-1; TRBD1 is taken as the D call from the table, unchecked against the DNA. TRBV21-1 is noted as a pseudogene. The CDR3 totals 17 residues. CDR3 in DNA: TGTGCCAGCAGCAAAGTTAGGGGGCTGATAATGAACACTGAAGCTTTCTTT. Protein sequence: CASSKVRGLIMNTEAFF.

This chain uses TRBV11-2 with TRBJ2-1; the match to TRBD2 covers 7 bases. The CDR3 extends over 14 amino acids. Germline CDR1 SGHAT, CDR2 FQNNGV. Trimming removed 1 base from V and 3 bases from J; junction bases left unmatched: 0. In nucleotides, the CDR3 is TGTGCCAGCAGCTTAGGGACTAGCTACAATGAGCAGTTCTTC. The encoded protein is CASSLGTSYNEQFF. Looking up the rest from reference TRBV11-2 and TRBJ2-1 gives the full variable domain: EAGVAQSPRYKIIEKRQSVAFWCNPISGHATLYWYQQILGQGPKLLIQFQNNGVVDDSQLPKDRFSAERLKGVDSTLKIQPAKLEDSAVYLCASSLGTSYNEQFFGPGTRLTVL.

The chain couples TRBV18 to TRBJ1-1; 8 bases map to TRBD1. The CDR3 is 15 amino acids. The germline CDR1 and CDR2 sequences are KGHSH and LQKENI. V was clipped by 3 bases and J by 0 bases; unmatched bases: 3. In DNA form, the CDR3 reads TGTGCCAGCTCACCGACAGGGGTATTGAACACTGAAGCTTTCTTT. This sequence encodes CASSPTGVLNTEAFF.

The rearrangement uses TRBV2 and TRBJ1-2, with a tentative D call TRBD1 (5 bases). The CDR3 runs to 15 residues. Germline CDR1 is SNHLY and CDR2 is FYNNEI. The V end lost 3 bases, the J end lost 7 bases, and 18 bases lay between the germline ends. The CDR3 DNA reads TGTGCCAGCAGTGATCTATTTGTAGGGGAGGGTGGCTACACCTTC. Its translation is CASSDLFVGEGGYTF.

The V gene is TRBV18, the J gene TRBJ1-6; 7 nucleotides line up with TRBD1. V shed 3 bases and J 7 bases; nucleotides not matched to a gene: 3. CDR3 length: 14 amino acids. Germline CDR1 and CDR2: KGHSH and LQKENI. CDR3 sequence: CASSPQGVNSPLHF. CDR3 DNA: TGTGCCAGCTCACCCCAGGGGGTAAATTCACCCCTCCACTTT.

J is TRBJ2-5 and V is TRBV23-1; 7 bases line up with TRBD1. TRBV23-1 is given ORF status, its function remaining uncertain. The CDR3 runs 19 residues. V gave up 7 bases and J gave up 3 bases; unmatched junction bases: 23. The DNA for the CDR3 is TGCGCCAGCAAGAAAAACCTCCCCGACAGGGCAGGTACCGAAGAGACCCAGTACTTC. Its translation is CASKKNLPDRAGTEETQYF.

The chain uses TRBV19 and TRBJ1-5; D is undetermined. The CDR3 has 15 amino acids. Germline lookup yields CDR1 LNHDA and CDR2 SQIVND (reference sequence). The V end lost 6 bases, the J end lost 0 bases, and 12 bases lay between the germline ends. CDR3 residues: CASREGRYSNQPQHF. The CDR3 DNA is TGTGCCAGTAGGGAGGGCAGGTATAGCAATCAGCCCCAGCATTTT.

The chain joins TRBV5-6 to TRBJ2-5; possible D gene TRBD1, 5 bases. In germline, CDR1 is SGHDT, CDR2 YYEEEE. The CDR3 runs to 14 residues. With 0 bases removed from V and 1 base from J, the gap between germline ends came to 7 bases. The CDR3 spells CASSLGGAQETQYF. The DNA for the CDR3 is TGTGCCAGCAGCTTGGGTGGGGCCCAAGAGACCCAGTACTTC.

This rearrangement joins TRBV27 to TRBJ2-2; perhaps TRBD2 as D (5 bases). The V end was cut by 6 bases, the J end by 0 bases, with 8 bases between. The germline V gene encodes CDR1 MNHEY and CDR2 SMNVEV (reference sequence). The CDR3 totals 14 residues. The CDR3 DNA follows: TGTGCCAGCAGGGACTTCGCGAACACCGGGGAGCTGTTTTTT. This encodes CASRDFANTGELFF.

CDR3 nucleotides: TGTGCCAGTAGTATGATGGGACAGCCCACCTCCTACGAGCAGTACTTC. It yields the protein CASSMMGQPTSYEQYF. The chain links TRBV19 to TRBJ2-7, with 7 nucleotides matching TRBD1. V lost 3 bases and J lost 0; bases outside the gene matches: 8. CDR1 is LNHDA and CDR2 is SQIVND in the germline V gene (reference sequence). This CDR3 contains 16 residues. Drawing the rest from reference TRBV19 and TRBJ2-7, the complete variable domain is DGGITQSPKYLFRKEGQNVTLSCEQNLNHDAMYWYRQDPGQGLRLIYYSQIVNDFQKGDIAEGYSVSREKKESFPLTVTSAQKNPTAFYLCASSMMGQPTSYEQYFGPGTRLTVT.

The chain carries TRBV19 and TRBJ2-7; no definite D call. The CDR3 has 15 residues. Trimming shortened V by 3 bases and J by 2 bases, and 14 bases separated the two germline ends. Germline CDR1 LNHDA, CDR2 SQIVND (reference sequence). This CDR3 is CASSISDLTTYEQYF. For the CDR3, the DNA is TGTGCCAGTAGTATTTCCGACCTAACTACCTACGAGCAGTACTTC.

The chain recombines TRBV5-3 with TRBJ2-7, with 13 bases identical to TRBD2. TRBV5-3 is classed as an ORF, of uncertain function. V dropped 6 bases and J dropped 2; count of bases not matched to a gene: 14. The CDR3 spans 18 residues. This CDR3 reads CARIYRLAGGPLTYEQYF. DNA for the CDR3: TGTGCCAGAATCTACCGACTAGCGGGGGGCCCGCTTACCTACGAGCAGTACTTC.

This chain uses TRBV18 with TRBJ2-7, with TRBD1 identical over 12 bases. V shed 5 bases, J shed 2 bases, and the junction held 7 bases outside the gene matches. The CDR3 extends over 16 amino acids. Germline V gene data show CDR1 as KGHSH and CDR2 as LQKENI. The CDR3 nucleotides are TGTGCCAGCTCAAGACCCGGGACAGGGGGCACCTACGAGCAGTACTTC. Its translation: CASSRPGTGGTYEQYF.

The V and J genes are TRBV29-1 and TRBJ1-2, with 8 nucleotides matching TRBD1. Germline V gives CDR1 SQVTM, CDR2 ANQGSEA. V shed 2 bases, J shed 8 bases, and the junction held 7 bases outside the gene matches. The CDR3 is 13 amino acids. CDR3 nucleotides: TGCAGCGTTGAATGGACAGGGTATAACGGCTACACCTTC. It codes for CSVEWTGYNGYTF.

The chain employs TRBV7-9 and TRBJ1-1, with a weak D call TRBD1 (5 bases). V dropped 5 bases and J dropped 0 bases, with 13 bases sitting between them. CDR3 length: 15 amino acids. Germline CDR1 and CDR2: SEHNR and FQNEAQ (reference sequence). The DNA of the CDR3 is TGTGCCAGCAGCCAAGCGGGACTCCTGAACACTGAAGCTTTCTTT. Its translation: CASSQAGLLNTEAFF.

The V and J genes are TRBV30 and TRBJ2-7; D unclear. CDR3 length: 13 amino acids. Between the trimmed V and J ends, which lost 0 bases and 7 bases, there was a span of 13 bases. The germline CDR1 and CDR2 sequences are GTSNPN and SVGIG (reference sequence). CDR3: CAWSVLAGREQYF. Here the CDR3 DNA reads TGTGCCTGGAGTGTACTTGCAGGCCGGGAGCAGTACTTC.

The gene calls are TRBV11-2 and TRBJ1-1, with 10 bases that match TRBD1. The CDR3 contains 14 residues. The ends lost 4 bases at V and 6 bases at J; junction bases unmatched: 5. Germline V gene lookup returns CDR1 SGHAT and CDR2 FQNNGV. The CDR3 region is CASSSRDRGAEAFF. The CDR3 bases are TGTGCCAGCAGCTCCCGGGACAGGGGTGCTGAAGCTTTCTTT.

This clone was seen just once. This chain joins TRBV10-3 and TRBJ2-1; 7 bases are a match to TRBD1. The CDR3 runs 13 residues. In germline, CDR1 is ENHRY, CDR2 SYGVKD. The junction had 5 bases not matched to a gene; V was cut back by 7 bases and J by 5 bases. The CDR3, as DNA: TGTGCCATCACCGACAGGGTGAACAATGAGCAGTTCTTC. It yields the protein CAITDRVNNEQFF.

Turning to this clone: This sample includes further DNA sequences coding for the same CDR3. The chain carries TRBV19 and TRBJ1-2; 11 bases are a match to TRBD1. CDR1 LNHDA and CDR2 SQIVND come from the germline V gene (reference sequence). V shed 3 bases, J shed 5 bases, and the junction held 11 bases outside the gene matches. CDR3 length: 17 amino acids. The CDR3: CASSISGRGTGGYGYTF. CDR3 nucleotides: TGTGCCAGTAGTATTTCCGGTCGAGGGACAGGGGGGTATGGCTACACCTTC.

The chain uses TRBV7-2 and TRBJ1-2; 11 bases map to TRBD1. Germline V gene data show CDR1 as SGHTA and CDR2 as FQGNSA. V lost 4 bases, J lost 4 bases, and 8 bases stayed unmatched. This CDR3 has 16 residues. The chain's CDR3 is CASSWAGTGGSYGYTF. CDR3 nucleotides: TGTGCCAGCAGCTGGGCCGGGACAGGGGGATCCTATGGCTACACCTTC.